The source of this T cell receptor (beta chain) is a study of tumor-infiltrating lymphocytes in primary liver carcinoma. About the research overall: The five patients, who were men and women, ranged in age from 30 to 69 years.

Total RNA amounting to roughly 480 ng was the source from which TCR beta cDNA was made with a constant-region primer. Each TCR beta library was derived from three nested multiplex PCR rounds that employed slightly modified ARM-PCR. Researchers ran the first two PCR rounds for approximately 9 cycles each with TRBV1-TRBV30 forward primers and a C-beta reverse primer. TCRdb reprocessed the multiplex PCR reads via MiXCR and lists one record per CDR3 protein. The data hold about 20,000 distinct CDR3 sequences, with under 85% observed a single time. Study results and limitations: Detection in all five tumor regions applied to only about 8-24% of top clones. Against blood, tumors held a significantly higher top-250-clone fraction (p = 0.039).

Bulk tissue was left unsorted, and RNA and DNA were co-extracted from 20-30 mg of it. Notes on this clonotype: Its specificity is unknown. The CDR3 end shows no conserved phenylalanine or tryptophan, and so a read error is likely.

Germline V gene data show CDR1 as SGHNT and CDR2 as YYREEE (reference sequence). The CDR3 is made up of 15 amino acids. The sequence derives from a woman aged 30 to 39 with primary liver carcinoma and hepatitis B virus infection. Material: liver tumor tissue from sampling region 4. Sample subset: tumor region T4, right-lateral pole. V is TRBV5-4 and J is TRBJ1-6; D may be TRBD1 (5 bases). CDR3 sequence reads: CASGPRAGDNSSLHL. The CDR3 bases are TGTGCCAGCGGCCCAAGGGCGGGGGATAATTCATCCCTCCACTTA.